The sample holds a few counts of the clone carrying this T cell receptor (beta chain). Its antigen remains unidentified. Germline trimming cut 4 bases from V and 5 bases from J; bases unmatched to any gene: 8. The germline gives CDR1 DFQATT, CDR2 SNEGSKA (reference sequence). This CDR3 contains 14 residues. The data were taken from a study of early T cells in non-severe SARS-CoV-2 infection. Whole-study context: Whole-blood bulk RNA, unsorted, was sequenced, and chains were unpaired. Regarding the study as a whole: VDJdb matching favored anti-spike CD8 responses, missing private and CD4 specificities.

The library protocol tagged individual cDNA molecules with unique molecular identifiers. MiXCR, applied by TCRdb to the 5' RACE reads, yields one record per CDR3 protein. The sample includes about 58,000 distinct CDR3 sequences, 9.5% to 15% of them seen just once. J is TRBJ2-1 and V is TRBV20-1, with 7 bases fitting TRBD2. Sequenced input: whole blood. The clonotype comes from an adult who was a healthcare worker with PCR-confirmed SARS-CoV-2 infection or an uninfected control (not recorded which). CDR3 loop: CSATEGTTHNEQFF. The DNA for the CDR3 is TGCAGTGCTACCGAGGGGACTACCCACAATGAGCAGTTCTTC.